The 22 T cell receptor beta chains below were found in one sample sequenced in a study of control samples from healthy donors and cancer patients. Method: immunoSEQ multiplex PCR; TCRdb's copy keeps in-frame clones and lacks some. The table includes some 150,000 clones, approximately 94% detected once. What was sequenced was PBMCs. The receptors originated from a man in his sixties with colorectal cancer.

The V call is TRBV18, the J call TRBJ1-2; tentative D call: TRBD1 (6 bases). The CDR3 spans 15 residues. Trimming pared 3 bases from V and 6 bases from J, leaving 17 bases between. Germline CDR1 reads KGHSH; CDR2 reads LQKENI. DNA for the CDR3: TGTGCCAGCTCACCCACTGCAGGGGCACAACATGGCTACACCTTC. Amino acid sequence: CASSPTAGAQHGYTF.

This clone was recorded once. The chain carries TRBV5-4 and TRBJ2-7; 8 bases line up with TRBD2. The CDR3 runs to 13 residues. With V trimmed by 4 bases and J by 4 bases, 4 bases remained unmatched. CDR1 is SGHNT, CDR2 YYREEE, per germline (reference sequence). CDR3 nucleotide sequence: TGTGCCAGCAGCCGGACTAGCAGTTACGAGCAGTACTTC. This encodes CASSRTSSYEQYF.

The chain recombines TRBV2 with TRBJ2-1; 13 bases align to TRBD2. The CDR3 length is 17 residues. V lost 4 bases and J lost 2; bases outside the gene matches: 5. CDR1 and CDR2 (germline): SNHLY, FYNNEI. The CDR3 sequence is CASSGLAGGGTYNEQFF. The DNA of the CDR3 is TGTGCCAGCAGTGGACTAGCGGGGGGCGGGACCTACAATGAGCAGTTCTTC.

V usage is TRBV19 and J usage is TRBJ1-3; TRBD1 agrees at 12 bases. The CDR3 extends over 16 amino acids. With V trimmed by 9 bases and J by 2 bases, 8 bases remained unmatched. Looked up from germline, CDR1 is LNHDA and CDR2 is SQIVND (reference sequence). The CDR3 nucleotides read TGTGCCAGCCCTGGGACAGGGGGCCCTACTGGAAACACCATATATTTT. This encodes CASPGTGGPTGNTIYF. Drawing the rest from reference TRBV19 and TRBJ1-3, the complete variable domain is DGGITQSPKYLFRKEGQNVTLSCEQNLNHDAMYWYRQDPGQGLRLIYYSQIVNDFQKGDIAEGYSVSREKKESFPLTVTSAQKNPTAFYLCASPGTGGPTGNTIYFGEGSWLTVV.

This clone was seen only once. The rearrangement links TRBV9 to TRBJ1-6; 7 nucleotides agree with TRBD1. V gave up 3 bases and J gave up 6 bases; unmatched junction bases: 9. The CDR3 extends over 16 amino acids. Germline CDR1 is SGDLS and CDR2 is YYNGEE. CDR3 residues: CASSARDRGTNSPLHF. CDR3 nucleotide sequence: TGTGCCAGCAGCGCTCGGGACAGAGGAACTAATTCACCCCTCCACTTT. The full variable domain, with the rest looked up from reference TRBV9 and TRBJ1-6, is DSGVTQTPKHLITATGQRVTLRCSPRSGDLSVYWYQQSLDQGLQFLIQYYNGEERAKGNILERFSAQQFPDLHSELNLSSLELGDSALYFCASSARDRGTNSPLHFGNGTRLTVT.

DNA for the CDR3: TGCGCCAGCAGCTTGGGGACAGGCACTGAAGCTTTCTTT. Protein sequence: CASSLGTGTEAFF. V is TRBV5-1 and J is TRBJ1-1; 7 bases agree with TRBD1. CDR3 length: 13 amino acids. J gave up 4 bases and V 0 bases, and 0 bases lay outside the gene matches. In germline, CDR1 is SGHRS, CDR2 YFSETQ.

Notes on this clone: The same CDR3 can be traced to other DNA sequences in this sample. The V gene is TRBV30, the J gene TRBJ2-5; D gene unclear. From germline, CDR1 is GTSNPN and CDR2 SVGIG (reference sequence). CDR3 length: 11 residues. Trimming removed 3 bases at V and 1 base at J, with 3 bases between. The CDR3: CAWSPQETQYF. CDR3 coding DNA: TGTGCCTGGAGCCCCCAAGAGACCCAGTACTTC.

CDR3 DNA sequence: TGTGCCAGCAGTTTGGAAAGGCGAGATTCACCCCTCCACTTT. Its translation is CASSLERRDSPLHF. This chain links TRBV28 with TRBJ1-6; D is undetermined. The CDR3 runs 14 residues. Per germline, CDR1 MDHEN and CDR2 SYDVKM. V lost 3 bases, J lost 8 bases, and 11 bases lay in between.

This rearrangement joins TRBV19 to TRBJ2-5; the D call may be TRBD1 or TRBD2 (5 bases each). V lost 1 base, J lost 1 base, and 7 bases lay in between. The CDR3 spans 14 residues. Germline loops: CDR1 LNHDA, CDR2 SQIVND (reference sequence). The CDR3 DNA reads TGTGCCAGTAGTATAGGAGGGGTCCAAGAGACCCAGTACTTC. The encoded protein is CASSIGGVQETQYF.

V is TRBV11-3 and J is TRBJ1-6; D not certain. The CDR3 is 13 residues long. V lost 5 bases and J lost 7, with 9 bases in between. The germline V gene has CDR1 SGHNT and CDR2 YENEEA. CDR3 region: CASSGEANSPLHF. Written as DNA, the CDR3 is TGTGCCAGCAGCGGGGAAGCAAATTCACCCCTCCACTTT.

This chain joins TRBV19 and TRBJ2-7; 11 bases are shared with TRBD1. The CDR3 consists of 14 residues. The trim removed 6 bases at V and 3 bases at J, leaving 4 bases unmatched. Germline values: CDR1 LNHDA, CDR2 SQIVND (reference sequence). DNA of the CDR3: TGTGCCAGTAGGAAGGGACAGGGGGTCTACGAGCAGTACTTC. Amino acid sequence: CASRKGQGVYEQYF.

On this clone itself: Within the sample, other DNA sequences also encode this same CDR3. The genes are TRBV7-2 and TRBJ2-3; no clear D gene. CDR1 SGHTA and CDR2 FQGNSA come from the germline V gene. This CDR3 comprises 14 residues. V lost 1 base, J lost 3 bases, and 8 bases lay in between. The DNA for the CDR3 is TGTGCCAGCAGCTTAGGCCAGCATACAGATACGCAGTATTTT. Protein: CASSLGQHTDTQYF.

The CDR3 nucleotides read TGTGCCAGCTCTAGGGGGGGCTACCCACTCACAGATACGCAGTATTTT. This codes for CASSRGGYPLTDTQYF. This chain uses TRBV27 with TRBJ2-3; tentatively, D is TRBD2 (7 bases). V was pared by 8 bases and J by 2 bases, with 20 bases between. From germline, CDR1 is MNHEY and CDR2 SMNVEV (reference sequence). This CDR3 region has 16 residues.

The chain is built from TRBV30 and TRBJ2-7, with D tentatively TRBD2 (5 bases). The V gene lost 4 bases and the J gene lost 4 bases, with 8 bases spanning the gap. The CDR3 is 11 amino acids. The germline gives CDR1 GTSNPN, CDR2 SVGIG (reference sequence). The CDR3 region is CAWIRGYEQYF. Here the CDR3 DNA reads TGTGCCTGGATTCGGGGATACGAGCAGTACTTC.

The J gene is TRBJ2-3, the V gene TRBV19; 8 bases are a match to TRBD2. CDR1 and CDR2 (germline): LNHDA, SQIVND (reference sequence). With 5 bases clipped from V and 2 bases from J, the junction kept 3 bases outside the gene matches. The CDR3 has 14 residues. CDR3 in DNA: TGTGCCAGTAGTCGGGGGGGACCCACAGATACGCAGTATTTT. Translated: CASSRGGPTDTQYF.

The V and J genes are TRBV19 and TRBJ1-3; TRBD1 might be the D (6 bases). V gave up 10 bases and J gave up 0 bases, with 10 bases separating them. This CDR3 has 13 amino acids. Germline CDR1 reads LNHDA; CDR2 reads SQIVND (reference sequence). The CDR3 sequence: CATTGISGNTIYF. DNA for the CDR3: TGTGCCACAACAGGGATCTCTGGAAACACCATATATTTT. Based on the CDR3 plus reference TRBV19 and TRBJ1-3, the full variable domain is DGGITQSPKYLFRKEGQNVTLSCEQNLNHDAMYWYRQDPGQGLRLIYYSQIVNDFQKGDIAEGYSVSREKKESFPLTVTSAQKNPTAFYLCATTGISGNTIYFGEGSWLTVV.

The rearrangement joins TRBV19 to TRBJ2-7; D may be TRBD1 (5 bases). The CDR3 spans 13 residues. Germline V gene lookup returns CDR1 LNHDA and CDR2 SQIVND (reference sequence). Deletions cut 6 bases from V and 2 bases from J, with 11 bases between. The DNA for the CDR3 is TGTGCCAGTAGACAGGATCAACCCTACGAGCAGTACTTC. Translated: CASRQDQPYEQYF.

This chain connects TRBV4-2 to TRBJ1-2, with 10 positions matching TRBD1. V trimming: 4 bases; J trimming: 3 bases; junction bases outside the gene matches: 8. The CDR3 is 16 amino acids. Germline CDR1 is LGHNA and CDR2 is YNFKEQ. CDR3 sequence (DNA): TGTGCCAGCAGCCGTCAGACAGGGGGCGTTGACTATGGCTACACCTTC. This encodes CASSRQTGGVDYGYTF.

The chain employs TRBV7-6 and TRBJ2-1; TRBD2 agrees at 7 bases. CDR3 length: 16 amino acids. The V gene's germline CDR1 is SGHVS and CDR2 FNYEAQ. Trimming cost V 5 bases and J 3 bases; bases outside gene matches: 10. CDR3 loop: CASSPGPGGSYNEQFF. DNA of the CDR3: TGTGCCAGCAGCCCCGGCCCCGGGGGGAGCTACAATGAGCAGTTCTTC.

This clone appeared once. The CDR3 loop reads CASSRTGTDTQYF. The DNA of the CDR3 is TGTGCCAGCAGCAGGACAGGGACAGATACGCAGTATTTT. V and J are TRBV16 and TRBJ2-3; 8 nucleotides match TRBD1. V dropped 5 bases and J dropped 3; count of bases not matched to a gene: 1. The V gene's germline CDR1 is KGHSY and CDR2 FQNENV. This CDR3 is 13 amino acids long.

DNA of the CDR3: TGTGCCAGCTGCGGGAGCGGACAAGAGACCCAGTACTTC. Translation: CASCGSGQETQYF. V and J are TRBV6-5 and TRBJ2-5; TRBD2 matches 7 bases. CDR1 is MNHEY and CDR2 is SVGAGI in the germline V gene. The CDR3 is 13 amino acids. Trimming cost V 8 bases and J 2 bases; bases outside gene matches: 5.

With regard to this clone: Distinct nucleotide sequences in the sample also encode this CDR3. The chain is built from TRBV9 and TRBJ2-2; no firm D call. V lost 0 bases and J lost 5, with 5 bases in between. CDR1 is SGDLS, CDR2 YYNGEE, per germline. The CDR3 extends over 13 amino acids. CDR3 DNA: TGTGCCAGCAGCGTAGATGGTACCGGGGAGCTGTTTTTT. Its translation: CASSVDGTGELFF.